The rows below give T cell receptor beta chains drawn from one sample of a study of T-cell memory formation after mild COVID-19. TCRdb independently ran MiXCR on the 5' RACE reads; one entry per CDR3 protein. The sample lists about 200,000 distinct CDR3 sequences; roughly 17% were seen once. The sample taken for sequencing was PBMCs or a T cell subset sorted from them (not recorded which). These receptors originate from an adult woman who had mild COVID-19 (a few samples of this study predate the infection). Cell type and time point are not known. Both conserved end residues are part of each CDR3. The D gene is left open where the match is weak. Clone size is not always given. Where it is, it says once, few, many or a class for expanded clones.

J | V | D | size | CDR3 | DNA
TRBJ1-6 | TRBV20-1 | TRBD1 | NA | CSASQGGSSPLHF | TGCAGTGCTAGTCAAGGGGGCTCATCACCCCTCCACTTT
TRBJ2-1 | TRBV7-6 | TRBD2 | few | CASSLEAGGDYNEQFF | TGTGCCAGCAGCTTAGAGGCGGGAGGTGACTACAATGAGCAGTTCTTC
TRBJ2-6 | TRBV14 | NA | NA | CASSQGLFSGANVLTF | TGTGCCAGCAGCCAAGGGCTTTTCTCTGGGGCCAACGTCCTGACTTTC
TRBJ2-3 | TRBV3-1 | TRBD1 | NA | CASSHTGGDTQYF | TGTGCCAGCAGCCACACAGGGGGAGATACGCAGTATTTT
TRBJ2-2 | TRBV2 | TRBD2 | few | CASSEIGGAGTGELFF | TGTGCCAGCAGTGAGATCGGGGGGGCCGGGACCGGGGAGCTGTTTTTT
TRBJ2-6 | TRBV7-9 | TRBD1 | NA | CASSSPAGQGISGANVLTF | TGTGCCAGCAGCTCCCCGGCTGGACAGGGGATCTCTGGGGCCAACGTCCTGACTTTC
TRBJ2-2 | TRBV5-5 | TRBD2 | many | CASSPWTSVIGELFF | TGTGCCAGCAGCCCCTGGACTAGCGTGATCGGGGAGCTGTTTTTT
TRBJ1-5 | TRBV18 | TRBD1 | few | CASSPGQSSARAQHF | TGTGCCAGCTCACCGGGACAGTCTTCCGCACGGGCCCAGCATTTT
TRBJ2-3 | TRBV18 | NA | few | CASSTKTRALPTDTQYF | TGTGCCAGCTCAACGAAGACACGGGCGCTCCCCACAGATACGCAGTATTTT
TRBJ2-6 | TRBV2 | NA | NA | CASSLGRSSLGANVLTF | TGTGCCAGCAGCTTGGGGAGATCCTCACTCGGGGCCAACGTCCTGACTTTC
TRBJ2-7 | TRBV12-3/TRBV12-4 | NA | many | CASSFSGSASYEQYF | TGTGCCAGCAGTTTTTCGGGATCAGCCTCCTACGAGCAGTACTTC
TRBJ2-1 | TRBV12-3/TRBV12-4 | TRBD2 | NA | CASTGRRYNEQFF | TGTGCCAGCACCGGGAGGCGATACAATGAGCAGTTCTTC
TRBJ2-3 | TRBV25-1 | NA | few | CASSEAPGIQGQKDTQYF | TGTGCCAGCAGTGAGGCCCCCGGCATCCAGGGGCAGAAAGATACGCAGTATTTT
TRBJ2-5 | TRBV4-1 | NA | few | CASSPLGLRETQYF | TGCGCCAGCAGCCCTTTGGGACTTCGGGAGACCCAGTACTTC
TRBJ1-5 | TRBV19 | NA | few | CASRQGGGLYSNQPQHF | TGTGCCAGTAGGCAGGGTGGGGGCCTTTATAGCAATCAGCCCCAGCATTTT
TRBJ2-1 | TRBV30 | TRBD1 | NA | CAWSGGTGRSNEQFF | TGTGCCTGGAGCGGCGGGACAGGGCGGAGCAATGAGCAGTTCTTC
TRBJ2-7 | TRBV6-6 | NA | few | CASSFQVGSYEQYF | TGTGCCAGCAGTTTCCAAGTAGGCTCCTACGAGCAGTACTTC
TRBJ1-3 | TRBV9 | NA | few | CASSVDFFGDSGNTIYF | TGTGCCAGCAGCGTAGATTTCTTTGGAGACTCTGGAAACACCATATATTTT
TRBJ2-3 | TRBV9 | TRBD2 | few | CASSVGPSGGKDTQYF | TGTGCCAGCAGCGTAGGTCCTAGCGGGGGGAAAGATACGCAGTATTTT
TRBJ1-2 | TRBV12-3/TRBV12-4 | NA | few | CASSPLDSNYGYTF | TGTGCCAGCAGTCCTCTTGACAGTAACTATGGCTACACCTTC
TRBJ2-7 | TRBV27 | TRBD2 | few | CASSPLAGGLSYEQYF | TGTGCCAGCAGTCCCTTAGCGGGAGGCCTCTCCTACGAGCAGTACTTC
TRBJ1-5 | TRBV20-1 | NA | NA | CSANDSRDKPQHF | TGCAGTGCTAACGACAGCAGGGATAAGCCCCAGCATTTT
TRBJ1-1 | TRBV18 | TRBD1 | NA | CASSPVAGGDTEAFF | TGTGCCAGCTCACCGGTTGCAGGGGGGGACACTGAAGCTTTCTTT
TRBJ2-2 | TRBV12-3/TRBV12-4 | TRBD1 | NA | CASSLSPTGITGELFF | TGTGCCAGCAGTTTATCCCCGACAGGGATCACCGGGGAGCTGTTTTTT
TRBJ1-5 | TRBV18 | NA | few | CASSPGINNQPQHF | TGTGCCAGCTCACCAGGGATTAACAATCAGCCCCAGCATTTT
TRBJ2-7 | TRBV12-3/TRBV12-4 | TRBD2 | few | CASSSRLAGFEQYF | TGTGCCAGCAGCTCCCGACTAGCGGGGTTCGAGCAGTACTTC
TRBJ2-5 | TRBV5-5 | TRBD2 | NA | CASRWTSGGSPSETQYF | TGTGCCAGCAGATGGACTAGCGGGGGGTCCCCCTCGGAGACCCAGTACTTC
TRBJ2-3 | TRBV20-1 | TRBD2 | few | CSAIGTSGRGATGDTQYF | TGCAGTGCTATAGGGACTAGCGGGAGAGGGGCCACTGGAGATACGCAGTATTTT
TRBJ1-1 | TRBV12-3/TRBV12-4 | NA | few | CASSFPGIEAFF | TGTGCCAGCAGTTTTCCCGGGATTGAAGCTTTCTTT
TRBJ2-3 | TRBV4-2 | TRBD2 | NA | CASSPRARLAGSTDTQYF | TGTGCCAGCAGCCCCCGGGCACGGCTAGCGGGAAGTACAGATACGCAGTATTTT
TRBJ1-1 | TRBV30 | NA | NA | CAWRRTLNTEAFF | TGTGCCTGGAGGAGGACTTTGAACACTGAAGCTTTCTTT
TRBJ2-1 | TRBV5-1 | NA | many | CASSLWGSSYNEQFF | TGCGCCAGCAGCTTGTGGGGCAGCTCCTACAATGAGCAGTTCTTC
TRBJ1-2 | TRBV7-2 | TRBD1 | NA | CASSPDRAGYTF | TGTGCCAGCAGCCCCGACAGGGCTGGCTACACCTTC
TRBJ1-1 | TRBV30 | NA | few | CAWSRGDTEAFF | TGTGCCTGGAGCCGGGGAGACACTGAAGCTTTCTTT
TRBJ2-1 | TRBV12-3/TRBV12-4 | TRBD2 | NA | CASRGNSGGRNEQFF | TGTGCCAGCAGGGGGAATAGCGGGGGTAGGAATGAGCAGTTCTTC
TRBJ1-2 | TRBV18 | NA | NA | CASSPILLQGESNYGYTF | TGTGCCAGCTCACCGATTCTATTGCAGGGAGAGAGTAACTATGGCTACACCTTC
TRBJ1-3 | TRBV3-1 | TRBD1 | NA | CASSQALTGGYSSGNTIYF | TGTGCCAGCAGCCAAGCGCTTACAGGGGGCTATTCCTCTGGAAACACCATATATTTT
TRBJ1-2 | TRBV18 | TRBD1 | NA | CASSPDREAVYTF | TGTGCCAGCTCACCGGACAGGGAGGCTGTCTACACCTTC
TRBJ2-1 | TRBV3-1 | NA | NA | CASSPSWDSYNEQFF | TGTGCCAGCAGCCCGAGCTGGGACTCCTACAATGAGCAGTTCTTC
TRBJ2-3 | TRBV7-3 | NA | NA | CASSLREGDTQYF | TGTGCCAGCAGCTTACGAGAGGGGGATACGCAGTATTTT
TRBJ1-1 | TRBV6-5 | NA | NA | CASSYGSGIVNTEAFF | TGTGCCAGCAGTTACGGGAGTGGGATCGTGAACACTGAAGCTTTCTTT
TRBJ1-5 | TRBV6-1 | NA | NA | CAIVGQPQHF | TGTGCCATCGTGGGTCAGCCCCAGCATTTT
TRBJ2-7 | TRBV3-1 | NA | many | CASSQGGNTYEQYF | TGTGCCAGCAGCCAAGGTGGGAACACCTACGAGCAGTACTTC
TRBJ2-3 | TRBV4-3 | NA | NA | CASSHPANTDTQYF | TGCGCCAGCAGCCACCCAGCTAACACAGATACGCAGTATTTT
TRBJ2-7 | TRBV7-9 | NA | many | CASSLHADSYEQYF | TGTGCCAGCAGCTTACACGCGGATTCCTACGAGCAGTACTTC
TRBJ1-4 | TRBV7-2 | NA | NA | CASSLGGLANEKLFF | TGTGCCAGCAGCTTAGGGGGTTTAGCTAATGAAAAACTGTTTTTT
TRBJ1-1 | TRBV10-3 | TRBD1 | NA | CAISALGQMNTEAFF | TGTGCCATCAGTGCCTTGGGACAGATGAACACTGAAGCTTTCTTT
TRBJ2-5 | TRBV12-3/TRBV12-4 | NA | NA | CASRNPGQQETQYF | TGTGCCAGCAGGAACCCGGGACAACAAGAGACCCAGTACTTC